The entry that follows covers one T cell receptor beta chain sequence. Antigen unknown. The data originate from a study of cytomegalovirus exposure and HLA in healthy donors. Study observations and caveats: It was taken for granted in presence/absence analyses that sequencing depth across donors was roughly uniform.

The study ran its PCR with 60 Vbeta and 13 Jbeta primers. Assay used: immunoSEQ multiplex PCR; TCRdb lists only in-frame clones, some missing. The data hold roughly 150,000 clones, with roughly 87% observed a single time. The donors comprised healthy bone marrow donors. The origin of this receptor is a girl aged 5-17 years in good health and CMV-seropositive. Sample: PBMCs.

As DNA, the CDR3 is TGTGCCAGCAGCGTGGGGCCTACGCAGTATTTT. Amino acids: CASSVGPTQYF. The V and J genes are TRBV9 and TRBJ2-3; possibly TRBD1 for D (5 bases). This CDR3 has 11 residues. The germline V gene has CDR1 SGDLS and CDR2 YYNGEE. V lost 2 bases, J lost 8 bases, and 6 bases lay in between.